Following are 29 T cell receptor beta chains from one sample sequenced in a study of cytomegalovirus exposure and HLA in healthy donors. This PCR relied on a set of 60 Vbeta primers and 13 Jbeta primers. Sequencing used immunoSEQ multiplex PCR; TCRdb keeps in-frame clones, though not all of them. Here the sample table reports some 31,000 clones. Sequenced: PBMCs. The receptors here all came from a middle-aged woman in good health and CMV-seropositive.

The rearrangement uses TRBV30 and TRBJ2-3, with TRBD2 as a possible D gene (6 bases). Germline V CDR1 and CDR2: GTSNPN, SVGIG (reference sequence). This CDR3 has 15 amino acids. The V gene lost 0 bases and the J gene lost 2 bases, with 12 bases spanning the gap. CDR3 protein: CAWSVLASPTDTQYF. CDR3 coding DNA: TGTGCCTGGAGTGTACTAGCTAGTCCCACAGATACGCAGTATTTT.

Here the CDR3 DNA reads TGTGCCAGCAGAAATCAGGGCACAATCTCTGGGGCCAACGTCCTGACTTTC. Protein sequence: CASRNQGTISGANVLTF. The rearrangement uses TRBV28 and TRBJ2-6; perhaps TRBD1 as D (5 bases). CDR3 size: 17 residues. The germline CDR1 and CDR2 sequences are MDHEN and SYDVKM. V was shortened by 6 bases and J by 0 bases, with 15 bases between the two germline ends.

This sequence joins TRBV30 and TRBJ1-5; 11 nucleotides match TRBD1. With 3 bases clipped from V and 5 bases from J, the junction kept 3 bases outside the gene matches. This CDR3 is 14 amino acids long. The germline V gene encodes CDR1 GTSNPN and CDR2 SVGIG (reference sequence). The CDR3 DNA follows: TGTGCCTGGAGCGGGGACAGGGGGGATCAGCCCCAGCATTTT. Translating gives CAWSGDRGDQPQHF.

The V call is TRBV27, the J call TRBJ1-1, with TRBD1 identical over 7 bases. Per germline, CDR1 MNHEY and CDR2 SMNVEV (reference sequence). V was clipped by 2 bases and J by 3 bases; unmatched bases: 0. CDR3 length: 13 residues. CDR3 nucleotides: TGTGCCAGCAGTTTAACAGGGGACACTGAAGCTTTCTTT. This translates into CASSLTGDTEAFF.

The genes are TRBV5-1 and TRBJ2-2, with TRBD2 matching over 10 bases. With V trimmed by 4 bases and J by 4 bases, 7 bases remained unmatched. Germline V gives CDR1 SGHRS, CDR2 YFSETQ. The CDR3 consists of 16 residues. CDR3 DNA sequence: TGCGCCAGCAGCAGGCTAGCGGGAGTTAGCACCGGGGAGCTGTTTTTT. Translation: CASSRLAGVSTGELFF. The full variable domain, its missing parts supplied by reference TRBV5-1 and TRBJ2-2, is KAGVTQTPRYLIKTRGQQVTLSCSPISGHRSVSWYQQTPGQGLQFLFEYFSETQRNKGNFPGRFSGRQFSNSRSEMNVSTLELGDSALYLCASSRLAGVSTGELFFGEGSRLTVL.

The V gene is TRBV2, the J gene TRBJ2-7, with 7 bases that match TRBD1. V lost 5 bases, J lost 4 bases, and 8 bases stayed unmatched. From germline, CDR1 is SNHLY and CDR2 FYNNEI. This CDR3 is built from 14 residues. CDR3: CASSLGTGEYEQYF. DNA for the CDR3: TGTGCCAGCAGTTTGGGAACAGGGGAGTACGAGCAGTACTTC.

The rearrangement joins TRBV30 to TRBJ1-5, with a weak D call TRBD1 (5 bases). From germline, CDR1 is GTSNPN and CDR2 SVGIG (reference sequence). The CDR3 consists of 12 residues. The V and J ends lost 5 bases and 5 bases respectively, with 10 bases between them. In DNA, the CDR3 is TGTGCCTGGGGGGGGAACGATCAGCCCCAGCATTTT. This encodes CAWGGNDQPQHF.

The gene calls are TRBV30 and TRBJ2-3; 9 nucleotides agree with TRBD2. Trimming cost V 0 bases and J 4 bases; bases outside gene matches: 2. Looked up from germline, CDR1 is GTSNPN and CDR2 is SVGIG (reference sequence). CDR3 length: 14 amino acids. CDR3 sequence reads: CAWSVVAGADTQYF. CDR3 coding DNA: TGTGCCTGGAGTGTAGTAGCGGGAGCAGATACGCAGTATTTT.

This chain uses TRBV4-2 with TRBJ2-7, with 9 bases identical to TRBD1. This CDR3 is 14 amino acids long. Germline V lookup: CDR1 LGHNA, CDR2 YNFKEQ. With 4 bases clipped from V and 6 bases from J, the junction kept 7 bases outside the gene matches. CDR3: CASSRTGDPSEQYF. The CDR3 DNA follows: TGTGCCAGCAGCCGGACAGGGGATCCTAGCGAGCAGTACTTC.

The CDR3 protein is CASSYSALAGGELFF. CDR3 DNA: TGTGCCAGCAGTTACTCGGCTCTAGCGGGAGGGGAGCTGTTTTTT. The V and J genes are TRBV6-5 and TRBJ2-2, with 9 bases lining up with TRBD2. Germline V gene lookup returns CDR1 MNHEY and CDR2 SVGAGI. Trimming removed 0 bases from V and 8 bases from J; junction bases left unmatched: 4. The CDR3 has 15 residues.

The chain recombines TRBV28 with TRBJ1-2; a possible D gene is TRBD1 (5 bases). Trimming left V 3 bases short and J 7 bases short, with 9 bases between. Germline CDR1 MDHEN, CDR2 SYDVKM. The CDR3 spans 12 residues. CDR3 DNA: TGTGCCAGCAGTTTTGCCCAGGGTGGCTACACCTTC. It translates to CASSFAQGGYTF.

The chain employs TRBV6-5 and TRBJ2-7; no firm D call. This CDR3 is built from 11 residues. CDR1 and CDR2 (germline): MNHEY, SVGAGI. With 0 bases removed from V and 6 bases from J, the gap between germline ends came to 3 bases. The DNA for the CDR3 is TGTGCCAGCAGTTACTCGAGCGAGCAGTACTTC. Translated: CASSYSSEQYF.

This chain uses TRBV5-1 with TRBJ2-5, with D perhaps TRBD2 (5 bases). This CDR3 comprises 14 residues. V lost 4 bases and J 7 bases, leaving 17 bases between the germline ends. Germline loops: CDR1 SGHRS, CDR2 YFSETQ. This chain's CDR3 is CASSEGLGFMTQYF. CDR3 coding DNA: TGCGCCAGCAGCGAAGGACTGGGGTTCATGACCCAGTACTTC.

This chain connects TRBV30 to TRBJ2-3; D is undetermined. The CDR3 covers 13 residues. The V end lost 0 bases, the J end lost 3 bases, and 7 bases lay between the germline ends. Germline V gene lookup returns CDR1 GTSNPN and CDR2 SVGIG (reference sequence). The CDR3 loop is CAWSVLLTDTQYF. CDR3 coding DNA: TGTGCCTGGAGTGTACTCTTAACAGATACGCAGTATTTT.

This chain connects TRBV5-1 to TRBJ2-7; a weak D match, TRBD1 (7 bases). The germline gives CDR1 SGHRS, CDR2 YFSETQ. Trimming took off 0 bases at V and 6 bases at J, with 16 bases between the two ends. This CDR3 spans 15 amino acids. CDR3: CASSLDWQGGLEQYF. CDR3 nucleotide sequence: TGCGCCAGCAGCTTGGATTGGCAGGGGGGCCTCGAGCAGTACTTC.

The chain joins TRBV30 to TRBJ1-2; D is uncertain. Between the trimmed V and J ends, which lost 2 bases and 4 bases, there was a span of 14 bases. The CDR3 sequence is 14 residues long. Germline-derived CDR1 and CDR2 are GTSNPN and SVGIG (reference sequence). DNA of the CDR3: TGTGCCTGGAGTTTGGCTTTGTGGGCCTATGGCTACACCTTC. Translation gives CAWSLALWAYGYTF.

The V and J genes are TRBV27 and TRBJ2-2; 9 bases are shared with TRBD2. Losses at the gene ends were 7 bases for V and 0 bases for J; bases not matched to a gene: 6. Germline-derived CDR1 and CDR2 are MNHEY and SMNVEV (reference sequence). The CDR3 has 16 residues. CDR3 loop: CASNRLAVSNTGELFF. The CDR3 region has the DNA TGTGCCAGCAACCGACTAGCGGTTTCGAACACCGGGGAGCTGTTTTTT.

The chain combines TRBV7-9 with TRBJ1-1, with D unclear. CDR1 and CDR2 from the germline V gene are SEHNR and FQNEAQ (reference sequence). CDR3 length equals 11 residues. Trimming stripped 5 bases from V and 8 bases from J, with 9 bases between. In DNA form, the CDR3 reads TGTGCCAGCAGCCCTAGTAGGGAAGCTTTCTTT. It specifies CASSPSREAFF.

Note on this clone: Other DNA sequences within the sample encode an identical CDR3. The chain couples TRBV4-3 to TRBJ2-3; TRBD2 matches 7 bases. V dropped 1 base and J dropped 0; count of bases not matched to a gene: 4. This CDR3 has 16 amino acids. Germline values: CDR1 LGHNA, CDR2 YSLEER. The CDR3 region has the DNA TGCGCCAGCAGCCAAGTAATTAGCGGGAGCACAGATACGCAGTATTTT. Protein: CASSQVISGSTDTQYF.

As DNA, the CDR3 is TGTGCCAGCAGCCTGCGGGACCCCTCTTACTATGGCTACACCTTC. This translates into CASSLRDPSYYGYTF. The chain couples TRBV7-2 to TRBJ1-2, with D possibly TRBD1 on 5 matching bases. V was cut by 5 bases and J by 3 bases, with 16 bases left in between. CDR1 SGHTA and CDR2 FQGNSA come from the germline V gene. The CDR3 is made up of 15 amino acids.

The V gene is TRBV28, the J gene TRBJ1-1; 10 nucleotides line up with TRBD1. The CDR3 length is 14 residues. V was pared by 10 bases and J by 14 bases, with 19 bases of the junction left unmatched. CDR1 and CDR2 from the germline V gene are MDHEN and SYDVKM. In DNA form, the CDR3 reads TGTGCCACGTCAGGGGACAGGGGAGAAATAAGTCGCTTCTTT. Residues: CATSGDRGEISRFF.

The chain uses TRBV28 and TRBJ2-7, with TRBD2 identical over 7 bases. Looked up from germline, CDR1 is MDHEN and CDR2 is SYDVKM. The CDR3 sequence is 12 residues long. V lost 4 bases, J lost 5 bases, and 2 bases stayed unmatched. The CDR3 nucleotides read TGTGCCAGCAGTTGGGGGAGGGACGAGCAGTACTTC. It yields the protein CASSWGRDEQYF.

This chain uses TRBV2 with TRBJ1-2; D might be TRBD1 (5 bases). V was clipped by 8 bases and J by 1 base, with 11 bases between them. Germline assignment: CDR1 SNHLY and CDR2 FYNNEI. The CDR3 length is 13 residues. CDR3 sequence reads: CASSGGLNYGYTF. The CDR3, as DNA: TGTGCCAGCTCCGGGGGACTTAACTATGGCTACACCTTC.

The CDR3 protein is CSVTTRLGYEQYF. The CDR3 DNA is TGCAGCGTTACCACCCGACTAGGCTACGAGCAGTACTTC. The chain has TRBV29-1 and TRBJ2-7, with D possibly TRBD2 on 6 matching bases. Germline lookup yields CDR1 SQVTM and CDR2 ANQGSEA. The CDR3 has 13 amino acids. The germline V and J ends were trimmed by 5 bases and 3 bases, with 14 bases remaining between them.

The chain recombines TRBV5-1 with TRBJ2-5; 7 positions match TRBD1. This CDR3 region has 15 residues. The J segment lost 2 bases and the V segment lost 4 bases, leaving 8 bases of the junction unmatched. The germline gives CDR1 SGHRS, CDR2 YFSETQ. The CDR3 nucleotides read TGCGCCAGCAGCGGCGCCGGGACAGCACAAGAGACCCAGTACTTC. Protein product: CASSGAGTAQETQYF.

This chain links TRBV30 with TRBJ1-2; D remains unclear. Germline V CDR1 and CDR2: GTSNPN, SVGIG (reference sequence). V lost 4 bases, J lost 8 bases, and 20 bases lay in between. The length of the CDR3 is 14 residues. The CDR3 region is CAWTAQRVAVGYTF. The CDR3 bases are TGTGCCTGGACCGCCCAGAGGGTAGCGGTAGGCTACACCTTC.

The CDR3 spells CASSPSLQGISYEQYF. The CDR3, as DNA: TGCGCCAGCAGCCCCTCCTTACAGGGGATCTCCTACGAGCAGTACTTC. The chain employs TRBV5-1 and TRBJ2-7; 7 positions match TRBD1. Trimming cost V 4 bases and J 0 bases; bases outside gene matches: 10. Germline values: CDR1 SGHRS, CDR2 YFSETQ. CDR3 length: 16 amino acids.

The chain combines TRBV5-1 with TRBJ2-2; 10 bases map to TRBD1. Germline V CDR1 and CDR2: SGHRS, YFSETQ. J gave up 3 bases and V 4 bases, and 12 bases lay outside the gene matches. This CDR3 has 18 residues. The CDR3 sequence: CASSPRQGAGSDTGELFF. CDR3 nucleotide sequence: TGCGCCAGCAGCCCGAGACAGGGGGCGGGCAGTGACACCGGGGAGCTGTTTTTT.

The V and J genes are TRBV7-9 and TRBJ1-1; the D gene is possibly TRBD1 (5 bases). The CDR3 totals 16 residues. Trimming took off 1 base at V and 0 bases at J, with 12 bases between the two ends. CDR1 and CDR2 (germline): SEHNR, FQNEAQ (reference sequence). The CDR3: CASSLEAGPMNTEAFF. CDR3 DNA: TGTGCCAGCAGCTTAGAAGCAGGGCCGATGAACACTGAAGCTTTCTTT. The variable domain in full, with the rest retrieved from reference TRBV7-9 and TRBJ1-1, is DTGVSQNPRHKITKRGQNVTFRCDPISEHNRLYWYRQTLGQGPEFLTYFQNEAQLEKSRLLSDRFSAERPKGSFSTLEIQRTEQGDSAMYLCASSLEAGPMNTEAFFGQGTRLTVV.